A selection of T cell receptor beta chains follows, all from one sample in a study of cytomegalovirus exposure and HLA in healthy donors. Repertoires were generated with immunoSEQ multiplex PCR, while TCRdb's copy carries only in-frame clones and drops some. The table counts over 200,000 clones; less than 1% lies in the top ten. The specimen was PBMCs. These TCRs come from a woman aged 25 to 45 in good health and CMV-seropositive. The CDR3 runs from the conserved cysteine through the conserved F or W. The order of the fields is D gene, V gene, J gene, CDR3 DNA, CDR3 protein. A D gene is named only where the DNA matches it firmly.

>-|TRBV4-1|TRBJ1-5
TGCGCCAGCAGCCAAGATCCTAGGGGCACATATAGCAATCAGCCCCAGCATTTT
CASSQDPRGTYSNQPQHF
>TRBD2|TRBV9|TRBJ2-5
TGTGCCAGCAGCGTGGGAGCGGGGGCGGGTGAGACCCAGTACTTC
CASSVGAGAGETQYF
>-|TRBV18|TRBJ2-3
TGTGCCAGCTCACCAGCAGGATCGGATACGCAGTATTTT
CASSPAGSDTQYF
>-|TRBV6-6|TRBJ1-3
TGTGCCAGCGGACAGTCCTCTGGAAACACCATATATTTT
CASGQSSGNTIYF
>TRBD2|TRBV2|TRBJ2-1
TGTGCCAGCGTTTACGGGGGGGGGAAACCCTACAATGAGCAGTTCTTC
CASVYGGGKPYNEQFF
>TRBD1|TRBV18|TRBJ1-4
TGTGCCAGCTCACTGACAGGGGGCGCCGAAAAACTGTTTTTT
CASSLTGGAEKLFF
>-|TRBV29-1|TRBJ1-2
TGCAGCGTTGTAGGGAGGGGTAGGTCCGGCTATGGCTACACCTTC
CSVVGRGRSGYGYTF
>TRBD2|TRBV5-1|TRBJ2-1
TGCGCCAGCAGCTTGGCCACCGGGAGGGCCAGTGAGCAGTTCTTC
CASSLATGRASEQFF
>-|TRBV19|TRBJ1-2
TGTGCCAGTAGTGTGCAAGAGGGTTTAACTAACTATGGCTACACCTTC
CASSVQEGLTNYGYTF
>-|TRBV19|TRBJ1-5
TGTGCCAGTAGTATCGGTAGCTATAGCAATCAGCCCCAGCATTTT
CASSIGSYSNQPQHF
>-|TRBV19|TRBJ2-5
TGTGCCAGTAGTATAGAACCAGGGAGGGAGACCCAGTACTTC
CASSIEPGRETQYF
>-|TRBV6-6|TRBJ1-1
TGTGCCAGCAGTTACTCGAACTTGAACACTGAAGCTTTCTTT
CASSYSNLNTEAFF
>-|TRBV6-5|TRBJ2-2
TGTGCCAGCAGTTACTCGAGACTTCACGGGGAGCTGTTTTTT
CASSYSRLHGELFF
>-|TRBV4-3|TRBJ1-1
TGCGCCAGCAGCCAGGACAGGAACACTGAAGCTTTCTTT
CASSQDRNTEAFF
>-|TRBV10-3|TRBJ2-3
TGTGCCATCTCTCAGCTCGGGAGAGATACGCAGTATTTT
CAISQLGRDTQYF
>TRBD1|TRBV6-5|TRBJ2-7
TGTGCCAGCAGTTACGGGGGGACAGGAACCTACGAGCAGTACTTC
CASSYGGTGTYEQYF
>-|TRBV18|TRBJ1-1
TGTGCCAGCTCACCGGGGGGAAGGGTACTGTCGATGAACACTGAAGCTTTCTTT
CASSPGGRVLSMNTEAFF
>-|TRBV11-2|TRBJ1-2
TGTGCCAGCAGCACCACACAGGGAAGCTATGGCTACACCTTC
CASSTTQGSYGYTF
>-|TRBV18|TRBJ2-1
TGTGCCAGCTCACCCCGACCAGGCGAGCAGTTCTTC
CASSPRPGEQFF
>TRBD2|TRBV5-1|TRBJ2-1
TGCGCCAGCAGCTTGGGCTCGGGGGGGGCATACAATGAGCAGTTCTTC
CASSLGSGGAYNEQFF
>-|TRBV7-8|TRBJ1-2
TGTGCCAGCAGCCCTTTATTAGCTAACTATGGCTACACCTTC
CASSPLLANYGYTF
>TRBD2|TRBV5-1|TRBJ2-7
TGCGCCAGCAGCTCACCGGGACTAGCGTCCTCCTACGAGCAGTACTTC
CASSSPGLASSYEQYF
>-|TRBV5-1|TRBJ1-5
TGCGCCAGCAGCGCCGAGCCACCTACAGCCGGAAATCAGCCCCAGCATTTT
CASSAEPPTAGNQPQHF
>-|TRBV6-4|TRBJ2-3
TGTGCCAGCAGTGAGAGGGACAACACAGATACGCAGTATTTT
CASSERDNTDTQYF
>TRBD2|TRBV5-3|TRBJ2-5
TGTGCCAGAAGCTCTGGAGCGGGGGGCCCCCAAGAGACCCAGTACTTC
CARSSGAGGPQETQYF
>-|TRBV5-1|TRBJ1-1
TGCGCCAGCAGCTTGGTAGGGGGGGCCTTGAACACTGAAGCTTTCTTT
CASSLVGGALNTEAFF
>TRBD2|TRBV5-1|TRBJ2-7
TGCGCCAGCACGGGACTAGCGGGAGATGAGCAGTACTTC
CASTGLAGDEQYF
>-|TRBV6-5|TRBJ1-5
TGTGCCAGCAGTTACTCGCGGGGTCCGGGCCAGCCCCAGCATTTT
CASSYSRGPGQPQHF
>-|TRBV6-5|TRBJ1-5
TGTGCCAGCAGTTACGCCACATTCGCCCCCAATCAACCCCAGCATTTT
CASSYATFAPNQPQHF
>-|TRBV5-4|TRBJ2-3
TGTGCCAGCAGCTTGGGTCCGAGCACTAGCACAGATACGCAGTATTTT
CASSLGPSTSTDTQYF
>-|TRBV10-3|TRBJ1-5
TGTGCCATCAGTGATGGCAGGGAACAGCCCCAGCATTTT
CAISDGREQPQHF
>-|TRBV2|TRBJ2-2
TGTGCCAGCAGTGAGGTTTCAGGCGGGGAGCTGTTTTTT
CASSEVSGGELFF
>TRBD2|TRBV7-6|TRBJ2-5
TGTGCCAGCAGCTTACACGGGAGGGGCAGAGAGACCCAGTACTTC
CASSLHGRGRETQYF
>TRBD1|TRBV4-3|TRBJ1-3
TGCGCCAGCAGCCAATGGAGACAGGGAACTACTGGAAACACCATATATTTT
CASSQWRQGTTGNTIYF
>TRBD1|TRBV27|TRBJ2-7
TGTGCCAGCAGTGGGGGGACAGGGGTATTCTCCTACGAGCAGTACTTC
CASSGGTGVFSYEQYF
>-|TRBV7-6|TRBJ2-5
TGTGCCAGCAGCTTCTCTCTAGCCTACCAAGAGACCCAGTACTTC
CASSFSLAYQETQYF
>-|TRBV7-2|TRBJ1-6
TGTGCCAGCAGCCCTCTGGGAGGGGCTGAAAATTCACCCCTCCACTTT
CASSPLGGAENSPLHF
>-|TRBV5-1|TRBJ1-6
TGCGCCAGCAGCTTGGGTATCTCCTATAATTCACCCCTCCACTTT
CASSLGISYNSPLHF
>TRBD1|TRBV5-4|TRBJ1-2
TGTGCCAGCAGCGCCCCAGGGGGGTATGGCTACACCTTC
CASSAPGGYGYTF
>TRBD1|TRBV5-6|TRBJ1-6
TGTGCCAGCAGCTTACAGGGGTCACCCCTCCACTTT
CASSLQGSPLHF
>-|TRBV4-1|TRBJ1-4
TGCGCCAGCAGCCGGACCGCCGAGGGATCGGGGGAGGATGAAAAACTGTTTTTT
CASSRTAEGSGEDEKLFF
>TRBD1|TRBV28|TRBJ1-2
TGTGCCAGCAACTCCGGGACAGCGAACTATGGCTACACCTTC
CASNSGTANYGYTF
>TRBD1|TRBV27|TRBJ2-7
TGTGCCAGCAGCCCGACAGGGTCCTTCAGGTACGAGCAGTACTTC
CASSPTGSFRYEQYF
>-|TRBV11-2|TRBJ1-5
TGTGCCAGCAGCCCCCGACAGAATCAGCCCCAGCATTTT
CASSPRQNQPQHF
>TRBD1|TRBV6-5|TRBJ1-1
TGTGCCAGCAACGTACAGGGGGAATTTGGTGAAGCTTTCTTT
CASNVQGEFGEAFF
>-|TRBV5-4|TRBJ2-5
TGTGCCAGCAGCTTGGAGGGAGAAGGGCAAGAGACCCAGTACTTC
CASSLEGEGQETQYF
>TRBD1|TRBV7-2|TRBJ1-2
TGTGCCAGCAGCGTGGACAGGTCCTATGGCTACACCTTC
CASSVDRSYGYTF
>TRBD1|TRBV18|TRBJ2-7
TGTGCCAGCTCACCCCGGACAGGGGGCTACGAGCAGTACTTC
CASSPRTGGYEQYF
>TRBD2|TRBV29-1|TRBJ2-3
TGCAGCGGATTTGGTACTAGCGGGAGTGCGGATACGCAGTATTTT
CSGFGTSGSADTQYF
>-|TRBV6-5|TRBJ2-7
TGTGCCAGCAGACCTCAGGGGACGCGGGGGGAGCAGTACTTC
CASRPQGTRGEQYF
>-|TRBV18|TRBJ1-2
TGTGCCAGCTCACCAGGTGACTCCCCTCCTGCCACCTTC
CASSPGDSPPATF
>-|TRBV28|TRBJ2-7
TGTGCCAGCAGTTCCGGAGGGTCCTACGAGCAGTACTTC
CASSSGGSYEQYF